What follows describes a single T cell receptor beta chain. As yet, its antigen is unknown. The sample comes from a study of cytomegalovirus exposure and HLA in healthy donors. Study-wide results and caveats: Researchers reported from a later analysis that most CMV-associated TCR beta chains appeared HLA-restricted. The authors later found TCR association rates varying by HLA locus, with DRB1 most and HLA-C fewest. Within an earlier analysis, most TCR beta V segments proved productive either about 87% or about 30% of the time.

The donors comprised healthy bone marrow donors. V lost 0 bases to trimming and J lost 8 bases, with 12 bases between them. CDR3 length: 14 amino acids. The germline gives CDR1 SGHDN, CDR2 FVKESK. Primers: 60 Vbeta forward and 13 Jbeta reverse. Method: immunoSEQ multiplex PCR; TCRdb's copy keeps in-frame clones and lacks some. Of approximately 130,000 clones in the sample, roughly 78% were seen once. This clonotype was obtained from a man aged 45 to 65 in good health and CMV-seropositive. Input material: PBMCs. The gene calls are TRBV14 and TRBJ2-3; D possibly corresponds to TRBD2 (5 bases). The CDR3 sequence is CASSQERARGTQYF. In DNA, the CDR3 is TGTGCCAGCAGCCAAGAGAGGGCCCGGGGTACGCAGTATTTT. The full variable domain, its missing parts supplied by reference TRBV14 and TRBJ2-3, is EAGVTQFPSHSVIEKGQTVTLRCDPISGHDNLYWYRRVMGKEIKFLLHFVKESKQDESGMPNNRFLAERTGGTYSTLKVQPAELEDSGVYFCASSQERARGTQYFGPGTRLTVL.